Reported below is one TCR beta chain. Its antigen is not known. Donors had nominal health at sampling but likely had unrecorded immune exposures. The CDR3 is made up of 15 amino acids. From germline, CDR1 is SGHNT and CDR2 YYREEE (reference sequence). V shed 4 bases and J 8 bases; nucleotides not matched to a gene: 11. The data belong to a study of cytomegalovirus exposure and HLA in healthy donors. Study-wide results and limits: Per a prior analysis, the majority of TCR beta V segments were productive roughly 87% or roughly 30% of the time. Fewer N-insertions (relative to the roughly 720-donor mean) were reportedly seen in an Asian-associated ancestry cluster in a later analysis.

The PCR ran on 60 Vbeta and 13 Jbeta primers. The protocol was immunoSEQ multiplex PCR, while the TCRdb copy is restricted to in-frame clones and leaves out a portion. Seen here are some 150,000 clones, around three quarters observed once, and the top ten hold around 2%. The sequencing input was PBMCs. The receptor comes from a woman between 25 and 40 years old in good health and CMV-seropositive. The chain combines TRBV5-4 with TRBJ1-4; 7 bases are a match to TRBD1. CDR3: CASSPGGTEGEKLFF. CDR3 DNA: TGTGCCAGCAGCCCGGGAGGGACAGAGGGGGAAAAACTGTTTTTT.